These 29 T cell receptor beta chains originate from one sample sequenced in a study of blood T cell repertoires in COVID-19. The protocol was immunoSEQ multiplex PCR, while the TCRdb copy is restricted to in-frame clones and leaves out a portion. The sample includes about 280,000 clones, almost 90% of them seen just once. The sample was PBMCs or T cells enriched from blood (not recorded which). The receptors derive from a woman aged 18-29 years with acute COVID-19.

This clone appeared once. The chain combines TRBV4-1 with TRBJ2-3; 12 bases map to TRBD2. The CDR3 consists of 17 residues. With 1 base clipped from V and 7 bases from J, the junction kept 9 bases outside the gene matches. Germline V gives CDR1 MGHRA, CDR2 YSYEKL. The CDR3 loop is CASSQASLAGGRNTQYF. As DNA, the CDR3 is TGCGCCAGCAGCCAAGCCTCCCTAGCGGGAGGGCGAAATACGCAGTATTTT.

This chain joins TRBV5-6 and TRBJ2-1; 7 bases map to TRBD1. CDR3 length equals 14 residues. With V trimmed by 3 bases and J by 4 bases, 4 bases remained unmatched. CDR1 and CDR2 (germline): SGHDT, YYEEEE. The CDR3 coding sequence is TGTGCCAGCAGCTACCGGGGACAGTACAATGAGCAGTTCTTC. It specifies CASSYRGQYNEQFF.

CDR3 amino acids: CASSLGGTANTEAFF. DNA for the CDR3: TGTGCCAGCAGCCTAGGAGGGACAGCGAACACTGAAGCTTTCTTT. The chain joins TRBV9 to TRBJ1-1, with 7 bases identical to TRBD1. This CDR3 has 15 amino acids. The junction had 7 bases not matched to a gene; V was cut back by 4 bases and J by 1 base. Germline-derived CDR1 and CDR2 are SGDLS and YYNGEE.

V gene TRBV5-1 combines with J gene TRBJ2-2; TRBD2 aligns across 11 bases. V was pared by 3 bases and J by 2 bases, with 9 bases of the junction left unmatched. CDR1 and CDR2 (germline): SGHRS, YFSETQ. The CDR3 spans 18 residues. CDR3 bases: TGCGCCAGCAGCTCAGGTATACTAGCGGGAGTTAACACCGGGGAGCTGTTTTTT. It translates to CASSSGILAGVNTGELFF.

J is TRBJ2-1 and V is TRBV11-3; 11 bases match TRBD2. The CDR3 is made up of 17 amino acids. Germline CDR1 and CDR2: SGHNT and YENEEA. V lost 5 bases to trimming and J lost 0 bases; unmatched junction nucleotides: 6. In nucleotides, the CDR3 is TGTGCCAGCAGCCATCTAGCGGGAGGACCCTCCTACAATGAGCAGTTCTTC. This translates into CASSHLAGGPSYNEQFF.

This clone was picked up a small number of times. The chain combines TRBV6-5 with TRBJ2-7, with a tentative D call TRBD1 (6 bases). V was trimmed by 0 bases and J by 4 bases, leaving 13 bases between them. The CDR3 loop spans 15 amino acids. CDR1 MNHEY and CDR2 SVGAGI come from the germline V gene. CDR3 loop: CASSYSAGVAYEQYF. In DNA form, the CDR3 reads TGTGCCAGCAGTTACTCGGCAGGGGTTGCGTACGAGCAGTACTTC.

The chain combines TRBV7-6 with TRBJ2-5; TRBD2 matches 10 bases. The CDR3 runs 16 residues. V shed 4 bases and J 0 bases; nucleotides not matched to a gene: 5. Looked up from germline, CDR1 is SGHVS and CDR2 is FNYEAQ. The CDR3 DNA follows: TGTGCCAGCAGCTCCGGACTAGCGGAATACCAAGAGACCCAGTACTTC. Translating it yields CASSSGLAEYQETQYF.

The count of this clone is one. This chain connects TRBV5-6 to TRBJ1-6, with TRBD1 identical over 7 bases. Germline V gene data show CDR1 as SGHDT and CDR2 as YYEEEE. Trimming cost V 4 bases and J 2 bases; bases outside gene matches: 6. There are 16 residues in the CDR3. The CDR3 reads CASSERDRAYNSPLHF. DNA of the CDR3: TGTGCCAGCAGCGAGAGAGACAGGGCCTATAATTCACCCCTCCACTTT.

The chain recombines TRBV30 with TRBJ2-3; the match to TRBD1 covers 10 bases. This CDR3 contains 15 residues. The V and J ends lost 4 bases and 4 bases, in that order; junction bases with no gene match: 8. The germline V gene has CDR1 GTSNPN and CDR2 SVGIG (reference sequence). The CDR3 loop reads CAWNKGQGFSDTQYF. DNA of the CDR3: TGTGCCTGGAACAAGGGACAGGGGTTTTCAGATACGCAGTATTTT.

This chain joins TRBV28 and TRBJ2-1; a possible D gene is TRBD1 (6 bases). The CDR3 loop spans 13 amino acids. CDR1 MDHEN and CDR2 SYDVKM come from the germline V gene. V lost 5 bases, J lost 11 bases, and 16 bases lay in between. CDR3 residues: CASSPTRGAKQFF. The CDR3 DNA is TGTGCCAGCAGTCCGACCAGGGGAGCTAAGCAGTTCTTC.

Written as DNA, the CDR3 is TGTGCCAGCAGCCGGCTAGATACCGGGGAGCTGTTTTTT. As protein: CASSRLDTGELFF. The J gene is TRBJ2-2, the V gene TRBV3-1 (or the pseudogene TRBV3-2); D gene uncertain. V dropped 4 bases and J dropped 5 bases, with 8 bases sitting between them. The CDR3 length is 13 residues. CDR1 is LGHDT and CDR2 is YNNKEL in the germline V gene (reference sequence).

This clone was recorded once. CDR3 coding DNA: TGTGCCAGCAGCTCACTGATAGCGCTCGGCGAGCAGTACTTC. Encoded protein: CASSSLIALGEQYF. V and J are TRBV7-2 and TRBJ2-7; D may be TRBD2 (5 bases). The CDR3 sequence is 14 residues long. The V gene's germline CDR1 is SGHTA and CDR2 FQGNSA. The V end was cut by 4 bases, the J end by 6 bases, with 16 bases between. The full variable domain, its missing parts supplied by reference TRBV7-2 and TRBJ2-7, is GAGVSQSPSNKVTEKGKDVELRCDPISGHTALYWYRQSLGQGLEFLIYFQGNSAPDKSGLPSDRFSAERTGGSVSTLTIQRTQQEDSAVYLCASSSLIALGEQYFGPGTRLTVT.

The V gene is TRBV5-1, the J gene TRBJ1-1, with a possible D match to TRBD1 (5 bases). CDR3 length equals 15 residues. Trimming shortened V by 0 bases and J by 1 base, and 10 bases separated the two germline ends. CDR1 is SGHRS and CDR2 is YFSETQ in the germline V gene. The DNA of the CDR3 is TGCGCCAGCAGCTTGGAATGGGGCAGGAACACTGAAGCTTTCTTT. Translation gives CASSLEWGRNTEAFF.

CDR3 sequence (DNA): TGCAGCGTTGACGAATCCGGGACAGGGGTCGAGCAGTACTTC. Encoded protein: CSVDESGTGVEQYF. The rearrangement joins TRBV29-1 to TRBJ2-7; 10 bases map to TRBD1. V lost 3 bases and J lost 6; bases outside the gene matches: 8. The CDR3 extends over 14 amino acids. The germline V gene has CDR1 SQVTM and CDR2 ANQGSEA.

This clone was counted a single time. The chain uses TRBV10-3 and TRBJ2-5; 8 bases are a match to TRBD1. This CDR3 has 13 amino acids. Per the germline V gene, CDR1 is ENHRY and CDR2 is SYGVKD. With 6 bases clipped from V and 3 bases from J, the junction kept 3 bases outside the gene matches. CDR3 region: CAISAGGEETQYF. CDR3 nucleotide sequence: TGTGCCATCAGCGCAGGGGGCGAAGAGACCCAGTACTTC.

This clone was counted a few times. V is TRBV28 and J is TRBJ1-6; 11 bases are a match to TRBD1. CDR3 length: 14 residues. The germline V gene encodes CDR1 MDHEN and CDR2 SYDVKM. The V and J ends lost 6 bases and 11 bases, in that order; junction bases with no gene match: 6. The CDR3 here is CASRVGQGGPPLHF. The CDR3 bases are TGTGCCAGCAGAGTGGGACAGGGGGGACCACCCCTCCACTTT.

This rearrangement joins TRBV19 to TRBJ2-5, with D perhaps matching TRBD2 (6 bases). V shed 9 bases and J shed 1 base, with 9 bases lying between them. Germline CDR1 LNHDA, CDR2 SQIVND (reference sequence). The CDR3 extends over 12 amino acids. CDR3 protein: CASRDFQETQYF. Written as DNA, the CDR3 is TGTGCCAGCCGGGACTTCCAAGAGACCCAGTACTTC.

The chain joins TRBV6-2 or TRBV6-3 to TRBJ2-7, with 8 bases matching TRBD1. With V trimmed by 1 base and J by 0 bases, 5 bases remained unmatched. Germline V CDR1 and CDR2: MNHEY, SVGEGT. The CDR3 contains 16 residues. The CDR3, as DNA: TGTGCCAGCAGTTACTTGGACAGGGCCGACTCCTACGAGCAGTACTTC. Protein sequence: CASSYLDRADSYEQYF.

The gene calls are TRBV9 and TRBJ2-3; D is unresolved. Trimming took 0 bases from V and 5 from J, leaving 7 bases between them. Germline assignment: CDR1 SGDLS and CDR2 YYNGEE. This CDR3 has 13 amino acids. DNA of the CDR3: TGTGCCAGCAGCGTAGTGACTCTAGATACGCAGTATTTT. Encoded protein: CASSVVTLDTQYF.

The CDR3 bases are TGTGCCAGCAGCTTCCCCAACGGACTAGACCCCGGGCAGTACTTC. Amino acid sequence: CASSFPNGLDPGQYF. The rearrangement uses TRBV7-9 and TRBJ2-7, with 7 bases matching TRBD2. After removal of 3 bases from V and 9 bases from J, the junction contained 14 bases not matched to a gene. Looked up from germline, CDR1 is SEHNR and CDR2 is FQNEAQ (reference sequence). This CDR3 spans 15 amino acids.

This sequence joins TRBV6-5 and TRBJ1-4; no firm D call. Looked up from germline, CDR1 is MNHEY and CDR2 is SVGAGI. Trimming pared 0 bases from V and 8 bases from J, leaving 13 bases between. CDR3 length equals 15 residues. CDR3 sequence: CASSYSAGEIEKLFF. The CDR3 nucleotides read TGTGCCAGCAGTTACTCGGCGGGAGAGATCGAAAAACTGTTTTTT.

V and J are TRBV19 and TRBJ1-5; tentatively, D is TRBD1 (5 bases). Germline V gene data show CDR1 as LNHDA and CDR2 as SQIVND (reference sequence). The CDR3 has 15 residues. The ends were cut back, 5 bases at V and 0 bases at J, with 11 bases in the middle. CDR3 in DNA: TGTGCCAGTAGTGGAGGGGCAGTTAGCAATCAGCCCCAGCATTTT. This codes for CASSGGAVSNQPQHF.

The V and J genes are TRBV7-6 and TRBJ2-5; 10 bases are shared with TRBD2. This CDR3 region has 18 residues. CDR1 is SGHVS and CDR2 is FNYEAQ in the germline V gene. V shed 1 base, J shed 2 bases, and the junction held 10 bases outside the gene matches. This chain's CDR3 is CASSLGTSGIKGQETQYF. CDR3 DNA: TGTGCCAGCAGCTTAGGAACTAGCGGGATAAAAGGACAAGAGACCCAGTACTTC. Drawing the rest from reference TRBV7-6 and TRBJ2-5, the complete variable domain is GAGVSQSPRYKVTKRGQDVALRCDPISGHVSLYWYRQALGQGPEFLTYFNYEAQQDKSGLPNDRFSAERPEGSISTLTIQRTEQRDSAMYRCASSLGTSGIKGQETQYFGPGTRLLVL.

The chain uses TRBV28 and TRBJ1-1; the D gene is possibly TRBD1 (5 bases). CDR1 MDHEN and CDR2 SYDVKM come from the germline V gene. This CDR3 spans 13 amino acids. V lost 1 base, J lost 9 bases, and 12 bases lay in between. The CDR3 DNA is TGTGCCAGCAGTTTATTCGGCAGGGATAAAGCTTTCTTT. Protein: CASSLFGRDKAFF.

This clone was found once. This chain joins TRBV7-9 and TRBJ2-5, with TRBD2 as a possible D gene (5 bases). Trimming removed 8 bases at V and 2 bases at J, with 12 bases between. The CDR3 is 13 amino acids. The germline gives CDR1 SEHNR, CDR2 FQNEAQ (reference sequence). Here the CDR3 reads CASGPEGQETQYF. CDR3 in DNA: TGTGCCAGCGGCCCCGAGGGTCAAGAGACCCAGTACTTC.

This CDR3 is CASSFDQGADTEAFF. CDR3 sequence (DNA): TGCGCCAGCAGCTTCGACCAGGGGGCCGACACTGAAGCTTTCTTT. V gene TRBV5-1 combines with J gene TRBJ1-1; 8 bases fit TRBD1. There are 15 residues in the CDR3. The V gene's germline CDR1 is SGHRS and CDR2 YFSETQ. Losses at the gene ends were 2 bases for V and 3 bases for J; bases not matched to a gene: 6.

The chain couples TRBV7-6 to TRBJ2-3; 15 nucleotides agree with TRBD2. After removal of 5 bases from V and 6 bases from J, the junction contained 9 bases not matched to a gene. This CDR3 is built from 17 residues. From germline, CDR1 is SGHVS and CDR2 FNYEAQ. CDR3 region: CASSAGLAGGEWDTQYF. The CDR3 bases are TGTGCCAGCAGCGCCGGACTAGCGGGGGGGGAGTGGGATACGCAGTATTTT.

This clone was picked up one time. The V and J genes are TRBV4-3 and TRBJ2-2; 12 bases line up with TRBD1. With 3 bases clipped from V and 6 bases from J, the junction kept 2 bases outside the gene matches. Germline V gives CDR1 LGHNA, CDR2 YSLEER. The CDR3 sequence is 15 residues long. The CDR3 region has the DNA TGCGCCAGCAGCCACGGGACAGGGGGCCCCGGGGAGCTGTTTTTT. Protein: CASSHGTGGPGELFF.

The chain links TRBV18 to TRBJ2-7; 7 bases are a match to TRBD1. CDR1 is KGHSH, CDR2 LQKENI, per germline. The V gene end was trimmed by 3 bases and the J gene end by 3 bases; junction bases not matched to a gene: 8. The CDR3 length is 15 residues. The CDR3 protein is CASSPGQPDIYEQYF. DNA of the CDR3: TGTGCCAGCTCACCGGGACAGCCGGATATCTACGAGCAGTACTTC.